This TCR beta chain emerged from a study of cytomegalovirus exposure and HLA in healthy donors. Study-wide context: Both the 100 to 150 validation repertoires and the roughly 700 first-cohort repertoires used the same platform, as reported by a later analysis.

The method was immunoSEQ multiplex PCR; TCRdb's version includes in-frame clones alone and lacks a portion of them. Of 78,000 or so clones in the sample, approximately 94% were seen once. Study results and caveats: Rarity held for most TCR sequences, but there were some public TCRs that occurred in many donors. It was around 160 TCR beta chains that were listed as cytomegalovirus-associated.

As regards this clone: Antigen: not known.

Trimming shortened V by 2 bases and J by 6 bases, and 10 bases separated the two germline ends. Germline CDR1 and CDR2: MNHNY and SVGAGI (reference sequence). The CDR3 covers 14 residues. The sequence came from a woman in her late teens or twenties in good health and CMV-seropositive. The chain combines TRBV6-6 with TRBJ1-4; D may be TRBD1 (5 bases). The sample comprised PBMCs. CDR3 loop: CASSYRGKDEKLFF. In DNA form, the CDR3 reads TGTGCCAGCAGTTACCGGGGGAAGGATGAAAAACTGTTTTTT.